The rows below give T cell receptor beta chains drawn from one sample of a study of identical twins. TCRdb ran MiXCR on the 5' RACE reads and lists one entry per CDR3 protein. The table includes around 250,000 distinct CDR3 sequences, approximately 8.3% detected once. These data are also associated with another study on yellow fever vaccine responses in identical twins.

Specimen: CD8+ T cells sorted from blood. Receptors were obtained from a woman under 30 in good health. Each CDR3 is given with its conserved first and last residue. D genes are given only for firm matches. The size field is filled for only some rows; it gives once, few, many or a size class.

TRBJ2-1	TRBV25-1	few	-	TGTGCCAGCAGTGAAAAGGGCTTTGACTCCTACAATGAGCAGTTCTTC	CASSEKGFDSYNEQFF
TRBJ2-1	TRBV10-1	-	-	TGCGCCAGCAGTGAAGCGTTTCCCTACGATGAGCAGTTCTTC	CASSEAFPYDEQFF
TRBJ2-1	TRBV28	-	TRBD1	TGTGCCAGCAGCCCTGAGTCTCTGGGCAGGGGGTATCGGAATGAGCAGTTCTTC	CASSPESLGRGYRNEQFF
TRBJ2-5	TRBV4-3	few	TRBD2	TGCGCCAGCAGCCAAGATCTGTCTCCTCGGACTAGCGGGATCCAAGAGACCCAGTACTTC	CASSQDLSPRTSGIQETQYF
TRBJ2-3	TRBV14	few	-	TGTGCCAGCAGCCACCGGGACCGCGCAGATACGCAGTATTTT	CASSHRDRADTQYF
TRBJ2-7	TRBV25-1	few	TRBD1	TGTGCCAGCAGGGACAGGAGCTTTTACGAGCAGTACTTC	CASRDRSFYEQYF
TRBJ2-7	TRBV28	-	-	TGTGCCAGCAGGGACGTAAGAGTTTACGAGCAGTACTTC	CASRDVRVYEQYF
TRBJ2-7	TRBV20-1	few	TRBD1	TGCAGTGCTAGAGAGGTGGACAGGGCTCTTCTCTCGGGTGAGCAGTACTTC	CSAREVDRALLSGEQYF
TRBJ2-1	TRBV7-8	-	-	TGTGCCAGCTCCCATCGGCGGAACAATGAGCAGTTCTTC	CASSHRRNNEQFF
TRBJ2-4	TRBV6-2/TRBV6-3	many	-	TGTGCCAGCAGTTACGTAAACATTCAGTACTTC	CASSYVNIQYF
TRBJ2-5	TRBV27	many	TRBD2	TGTGCCAGCAGTCCCGCCGGGACTAGCGGGAGGGAGACCCAGTACTTC	CASSPAGTSGRETQYF
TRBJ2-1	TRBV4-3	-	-	TGCGCCAGCAGCCAAGATCATGCTATCACCATCTCCTTGAATGAGCAGTTCTTC	CASSQDHAITISLNEQFF
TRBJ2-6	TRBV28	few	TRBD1	TGTGCCAGCAGTCCGAGACAGGGTTCTGGGGCCAACGTCCTGACTTTC	CASSPRQGSGANVLTF
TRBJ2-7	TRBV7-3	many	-	TGTGCCAGCAGCCCCAGAGCGGCAAACTACTACGAGCAGTACTTC	CASSPRAANYYEQYF
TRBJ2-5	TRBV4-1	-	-	TGCGCCAGCAGTGTCCTTGGGGAGACCCAGTACTTC	CASSVLGETQYF
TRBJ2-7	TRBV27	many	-	TGTGCCAGCAGTTCCGCTCTCGAGCAGTACTTC	CASSSALEQYF
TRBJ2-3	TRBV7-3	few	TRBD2	TGTGCCAGCAGCCCCCGCCTTGCAAGCGGGGGGCACACAGATACGCAGTATTTT	CASSPRLASGGHTDTQYF
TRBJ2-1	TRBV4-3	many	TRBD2	TGCGCCAGCAGTCGAGGACTAGCCAATGAGCAGTTCTTC	CASSRGLANEQFF
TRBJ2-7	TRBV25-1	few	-	TGTGCCAGCAGTAGGGAGGGACAGGCAGGCTACGAGCAGTACTTC	CASSREGQAGYEQYF
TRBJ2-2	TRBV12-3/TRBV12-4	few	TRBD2	TGTGCCATCAGTTTAAGTAGGTCGGGTAGCGGGAATCCTACCGGGGAGCTGTTTTTT	CAISLSRSGSGNPTGELFF
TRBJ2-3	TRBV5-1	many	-	TGCGCCAGCAGCTTGGGCGATGGGGATACGCAGTATTTT	CASSLGDGDTQYF
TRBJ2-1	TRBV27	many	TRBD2	TGTGCCAGCAGTTTAGGGTCTAGCGGAGAAGCCTACAATGAGCAGTTCTTC	CASSLGSSGEAYNEQFF
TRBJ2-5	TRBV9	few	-	TGTGCCAGCAGCCCCCCTGAGGCTCAAGAGACCCAGTACTTC	CASSPPEAQETQYF
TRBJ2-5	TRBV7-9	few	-	TGTGCCAGCAGCCCGCGGACCCGGATTAAAGATTGGGAGACCCAGTACTTC	CASSPRTRIKDWETQYF
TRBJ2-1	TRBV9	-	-	TGTGCCAGCAGCGTAGCGGGGTATGGTGAGCAGTTCTTC	CASSVAGYGEQFF
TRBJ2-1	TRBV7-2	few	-	TGTGCCAGCGCCTCCTCTCTAGCAAACAATGAGCAGTTCTTC	CASASSLANNEQFF
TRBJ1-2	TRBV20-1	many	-	TGCAGTGCTAGAGACGCAGATAACTATGGCTACACCTTC	CSARDADNYGYTF
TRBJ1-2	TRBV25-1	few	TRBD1	TGTGCCAGCAGTGAAGGGACAGGGGGGTATGGCTACACCTTC	CASSEGTGGYGYTF
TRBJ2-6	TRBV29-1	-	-	TGCAGCGTCGGTGGAGAGGTCAGCTCTGGGGCCAACGTCCTGACTTTC	CSVGGEVSSGANVLTF
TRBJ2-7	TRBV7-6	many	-	TGTGCCAGCAGCTTAGCGTCAGGGGTATCGTCCTACGAGCAGTACTTC	CASSLASGVSSYEQYF
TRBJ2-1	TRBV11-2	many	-	TGTGCCAGCAGCTTAATCCGCACGGGGGCCTACAATGAGCAGTTCTTC	CASSLIRTGAYNEQFF
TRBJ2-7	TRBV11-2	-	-	TGTGCCAGCAGCTTAGTTGGCCCCCCCGAGCAGTACTTC	CASSLVGPPEQYF
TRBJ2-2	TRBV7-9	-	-	TGTGCCAGCAGCTTAGTTCCGGCGCCGAACACCGGGGAGCTGTTTTTT	CASSLVPAPNTGELFF
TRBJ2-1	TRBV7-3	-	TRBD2	TGTGCCAGCAGCGTGGGGCCTAGCGGGGGGCGTACACATGAGCAGTTCTTC	CASSVGPSGGRTHEQFF
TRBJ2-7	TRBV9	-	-	TGTGCCAGCAGCGTAGACGGGTTTTCCTACGAGCAGTACTTC	CASSVDGFSYEQYF
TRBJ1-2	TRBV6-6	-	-	TGTGCCAGCAGCGGACGGGAAAACTATGGCTACACCTTC	CASSGRENYGYTF
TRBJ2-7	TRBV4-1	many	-	TGCGCCAGCAGCCAAATACAGGGTGCCCCCTACGAGCAGTACTTC	CASSQIQGAPYEQYF